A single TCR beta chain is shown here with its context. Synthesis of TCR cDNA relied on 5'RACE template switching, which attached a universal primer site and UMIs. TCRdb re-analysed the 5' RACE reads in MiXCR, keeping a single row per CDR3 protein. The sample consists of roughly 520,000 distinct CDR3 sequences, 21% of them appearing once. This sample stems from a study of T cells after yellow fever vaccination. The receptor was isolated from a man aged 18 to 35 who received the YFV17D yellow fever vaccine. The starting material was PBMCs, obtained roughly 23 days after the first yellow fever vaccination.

The CDR3 coding sequence is TGCGCCAGCAGCTTCTTCTCTAGCGGGGGGAATTCCGTGGAGACCCAGTACTTC. Translation gives CASSFFSSGGNSVETQYF. This chain connects TRBV5-1 to TRBJ2-5; 11 bases match TRBD2. Losses at the gene ends were 2 bases for V and 5 bases for J; bases not matched to a gene: 14. The CDR3 contains 18 residues. The germline V gene has CDR1 SGHRS and CDR2 YFSETQ.